This T cell receptor (beta chain) was sequenced during a study of cytomegalovirus exposure and HLA in healthy donors. Primers for the PCR totalled 60 Vbeta and 13 Jbeta. Assay: immunoSEQ multiplex PCR; the TCRdb copy retains only in-frame clones and omits some. The sample data list some 64,000 clones. Sequencing was carried out using PBMCs. This TCR was sampled from a young woman in good health and CMV-seronegative.

The CDR3 DNA follows: TGCGCCAGCAGCTTGGTGGTCGTTGCGGGAGGGTACAATGAGCAGTTCTTC. This translates into CASSLVVVAGGYNEQFF. The J gene is TRBJ2-1, the V gene TRBV5-1, with 9 positions matching TRBD2. The CDR3 length is 17 residues. Germline V gene lookup returns CDR1 SGHRS and CDR2 YFSETQ. With 0 bases clipped from V and 4 bases from J, the junction kept 8 bases outside the gene matches.